A selection of T cell receptor beta chains follows, all from one sample in a study of T cell responses to AZD1222 COVID-19 vaccine. TCRdb's copy holds only in-frame clones and misses some; the assay was immunoSEQ multiplex PCR. The sample yields fewer than 100,000 clones, roughly 88% seen once. This specimen consisted of peripheral blood, obtained on day 0 of AZD1222 vaccination. The receptor source for this set is an adult in good health. The CDR3 runs from the conserved cysteine through the conserved F or W. Fields, in order: D gene, V gene, CDR3 length, J gene, clone size, CDR3 protein, CDR3 DNA. D genes are given only for firm matches. Clone size, where shown, is once, few, many, or a class for clones that have expanded.

TRBD2,TRBV28,14,TRBJ2-5,.,CATQRREGQETQYF,TGTGCCACCCAGAGGCGGGAGGGTCAAGAGACCCAGTACTTC
.,TRBV7-2,14,TRBJ2-1,.,CASSLELAYNEQFF,TGTGCCAGCAGCTTAGAACTAGCCTACAATGAGCAGTTCTTC
TRBD1,TRBV15,16,TRBJ1-6,.,CATSRAPGTGNSPLHF,TGTGCCACCAGCAGAGCCCCGGGGACAGGGAATTCACCCCTCCACTTT
.,TRBV6-5,16,TRBJ1-2,.,CASSYSRIQGPRGYTF,TGTGCCAGCAGTTACTCGAGGATCCAGGGCCCGAGAGGCTACACCTTC
.,TRBV19,15,TRBJ1-2,.,CATARLPSASHGYTF,TGTGCCACCGCGCGGCTGCCTTCTGCCTCCCATGGCTACACCTTC
.,TRBV4-3,16,TRBJ2-1,.,CASSQWTEGPYNEQFF,TGCGCCAGCAGCCAATGGACAGAAGGTCCCTACAATGAGCAGTTCTTC
.,TRBV6-2/TRBV6-3,12,TRBJ2-3,.,CASSYSKGSEYF,TGTGCCAGCAGTTACTCGAAGGGGTCGGAGTATTTT
TRBD1,TRBV3-1/TRBV3-2,14,TRBJ1-2,.,CASSQDTGAGGYTF,TGTGCCAGCAGCCAAGATACAGGGGCTGGTGGCTACACCTTC
TRBD1,TRBV10-3,17,TRBJ2-5,.,CAISTGQSLALGETQYF,TGTGCCATCAGTACGGGACAGTCACTTGCGCTTGGAGAGACCCAGTACTTC
.,TRBV15,14,TRBJ1-1,.,CATSRDGWRTEAFF,TGTGCCACCAGCAGGGACGGGTGGAGGACTGAAGCTTTCTTT
TRBD2,TRBV11-2,15,TRBJ2-3,.,CASSLASGGADTQYF,TGTGCCAGCAGCTTAGCAAGCGGGGGGGCAGATACGCAGTATTTT
.,TRBV10-3,13,TRBJ1-1,few,CAISVSLGTEAFF,TGTGCCATCAGTGTCTCACTTGGCACTGAAGCTTTCTTT
TRBD2,TRBV7-3,14,TRBJ2-1,.,CASSSSGGASEQFF,TGTGCCAGCAGCTCTAGCGGGGGGGCATCCGAGCAGTTCTTC
.,TRBV28,14,TRBJ2-7,few,CASSFGGSTYEQYF,TGTGCCAGCAGTTTCGGCGGCAGTACCTACGAGCAGTACTTC
.,TRBV28,11,TRBJ1-2,once,CASTGNYGYTF,TGTGCCAGCACAGGGAACTATGGCTACACCTTC
TRBD1,TRBV19,17,TRBJ2-7,.,CASSIGSGTGGFYEQYF,TGTGCCAGTAGTATAGGTTCCGGGACAGGAGGATTCTACGAGCAGTACTTC
TRBD1,TRBV29-1,12,TRBJ1-2,.,CSGALGQRGYTF,TGCAGCGGGGCCTTGGGACAGAGGGGCTACACCTTC
.,TRBV4-1,15,TRBJ1-2,.,CASSRSGLTGLGYTF,TGCGCCAGCAGCCGATCGGGGCTCACAGGTTTAGGCTACACCTTC
.,TRBV5-1,15,TRBJ2-7,.,CASSLKGLFSYEQYF,TGCGCCAGCAGCTTGAAGGGTCTGTTCTCCTACGAGCAGTACTTC
.,TRBV27,14,TRBJ1-4,.,CASMSGAGREKLFF,TGTGCCAGCATGTCCGGGGCCGGGCGAGAAAAACTGTTTTTT
.,TRBV7-2,14,TRBJ2-7,.,CASSQTGGGYEQYF,TGTGCCAGCAGCCAGACCGGGGGCGGCTACGAGCAGTACTTC
.,TRBV6-5,13,TRBJ1-4,.,CASNRQWDEKLFF,TGTGCCAGCAATAGGCAATGGGATGAAAAACTGTTTTTT
.,TRBV6-6,15,TRBJ1-5,.,CASSLGIDSNQPQHF,TGTGCCAGCAGTCTAGGGATAGATAGCAATCAGCCCCAGCATTTT
.,TRBV5-4,15,TRBJ2-1,once,CASSFGTAPYNEQFF,TGTGCCAGCAGCTTCGGGACCGCACCCTACAATGAGCAGTTCTTC
TRBD1,TRBV5-1,14,TRBJ1-4,.,CASSLGQGGEKLFF,TGCGCCAGCAGCTTGGGACAGGGCGGTGAAAAACTGTTTTTT
.,TRBV19,14,TRBJ1-5,.,CASSITGIGQPQHF,TGTGCCAGTAGTATCACAGGGATAGGGCAGCCCCAGCATTTT